This paragraph covers one T cell receptor (beta chain) sequence. The data originate from a study of T-cell reconstitution after alpha-beta-depleted transplantation in children. Preparation of the TCRbeta library was carried out with unique molecular identifiers. TCRdb redid the calling of the PCR reads with MiXCR, one entry per CDR3 protein. This table holds 700,000 or so distinct CDR3 sequences, about 12% found once. The CDR3 totals 17 residues. After removal of 3 bases from V and 2 bases from J, the junction contained 9 bases not matched to a gene. Per the germline V gene, CDR1 is SGHKS and CDR2 is YYEKEE (reference sequence).

The origin of this receptor is a girl aged 2 to 9 with congenital amegakaryocytic thrombocytopenia, due to receive a stem cell transplant. The V and J genes are TRBV5-5 and TRBJ1-2, with 11 bases fitting TRBD1. Sequenced here: PBMCs, sampled before TCRalphabeta/CD19-depleted stem cell transplant. Here the CDR3 DNA reads TGTGCCAGCAGCTCACTATCCGGGACAGGGGGAAACTATGGCTACACCTTC. Encoded protein: CASSSLSGTGGNYGYTF.